Below are 13 T cell receptor beta chains sequenced from a single sample in a study of molecular identifiers for immune sequencing clone quantification. In TCRdb, the PCR reads were re-called with MiXCR into one record per CDR3 protein. The data contain some 680,000 distinct CDR3 sequences, around 25% of them singletons. Sequenced material: naive CD8+ T cells from blood, with Jurkat cell RNA spiked in. Subset meaning: FACS-sorted CD8+CD4-CCR7+CD45RA+ naive T cells. The receptors were sampled from a human donor in good health. Some libraries in this study had Jurkat cell RNA spiked in.

Points on this clonotype: This may be a read error, as it is one base from a much larger clone. V and J are TRBV6-5 and TRBJ1-1; no reliable D call. This CDR3 comprises 15 residues. Germline V gene sequence: CDR1 MNHEY, CDR2 SVGAGI. This CDR3 reads CASSPTNYMNTDAFF. The CDR3 DNA follows: TGTGCCAGCAGCCCGACAAACTACATGAACACTGATGCTTTCTTT.

Remarks on this clonotype: This may come from a read error, since a much larger clone is one base off. This chain connects TRBV5-3 to TRBJ1-1; unclear D gene. TRBV5-3 is sorted into the ORF group, with uncertain function. The length of the CDR3 is 13 residues. V gave up 10 bases and J gave up 2 bases, with 15 bases separating them. The CDR3 protein is CAGSSYINTEAFF. The CDR3 DNA reads TGTGCCGGCAGCTCTTACATAAACACTGAAGCTTTCTTT.

This chain links TRBV6-6 with TRBJ2-3; the match to TRBD2 covers 8 bases. Looked up from germline, CDR1 is MNHNY and CDR2 is SVGAGI (reference sequence). The CDR3 sequence is 17 residues long. V gave up 8 bases and J gave up 2 bases; unmatched junction bases: 15. CDR3 sequence reads: CASVPTDGGGYTDTQYF. The CDR3 region has the DNA TGTGCCAGCGTGCCAACCGACGGCGGGGGGTACACAGATACGCAGTATTTT.

This rearrangement joins TRBV19 to TRBJ1-1; 8 nucleotides agree with TRBD1. The CDR3 runs 14 residues. CDR1 is LNHDA, CDR2 SQIVND, per germline (reference sequence). The ends lost 4 bases at V and 4 bases at J; junction bases unmatched: 5. The CDR3 region is CASSNQQGGTEAFF. The CDR3 region has the DNA TGTGCCAGTAGTAACCAACAGGGGGGCACTGAAGCTTTCTTT. Looking up the rest from reference TRBV19 and TRBJ1-1 gives the full variable domain: DGGITQSPKYLFRKEGQNVTLSCEQNLNHDAMYWYRQDPGQGLRLIYYSQIVNDFQKGDIAEGYSVSREKKESFPLTVTSAQKNPTAFYLCASSNQQGGTEAFFGQGTRLTVV.

The rearrangement joins TRBV9 to TRBJ2-1; D remains ambiguous. With 1 base removed from V and 7 bases from J, the gap between germline ends came to 6 bases. The CDR3 totals 12 residues. Germline CDR1 SGDLS, CDR2 YYNGEE. CDR3 bases: TGTGCCAGCAGCGTAAGCTCGAATGAGCAGTTCTTC. Its translation: CASSVSSNEQFF.

This chain connects TRBV6-6 to TRBJ1-5; D gene ambiguous. Trimming took off 5 bases at V and 5 bases at J, with 19 bases between the two ends. CDR1 is MNHNY and CDR2 is SVGAGI in the germline V gene (reference sequence). The CDR3 is 16 amino acids. The CDR3 DNA reads TGTGCCAGCAGTGGGTGGAACCACGATGCCTATCAGCCCCAGCATTTT. Residues: CASSGWNHDAYQPQHF.

This clonotype showed up many times. V is TRBV7-9 and J is TRBJ1-4; no clear D gene. The CDR3 is 18 residues long. From germline, CDR1 is SEHNR and CDR2 FQNEAQ (reference sequence). V dropped 3 bases and J dropped 1 base, with 18 bases sitting between them. This CDR3 reads CASSLGKPALRTNEKLFF. The CDR3 nucleotides read TGTGCCAGCAGCTTGGGCAAACCCGCACTTCGAACTAATGAAAAACTGTTTTTT.

Concerning this clonotype itself: A much larger clone lies one base from this, so it may be a read error. The CDR3 spells CASGYRSSHSGANVLTF. The CDR3 DNA is TGTGCCAGCGGTTACCGTAGCAGCCACTCTGGGGCCAACGTCCTGACTTTC. The chain uses TRBV6-5 and TRBJ2-6; D is unclear. CDR1 MNHEY and CDR2 SVGAGI come from the germline V gene. The CDR3 is 17 amino acids.

A word on this clonotype: A much bigger clone sits one base away, suggesting this may be a read error. CDR3 nucleotides: TGCGTCAGCAGCCTAGGGGACCTTAACACTGAAGCTTTCTTT. It yields the protein CVSSLGDLNTEAFF. The gene calls are TRBV4-3 and TRBJ1-1; tentatively, D is TRBD1 (5 bases). CDR1 LGHNA and CDR2 YSLEER come from the germline V gene. The length of the CDR3 is 14 residues.

On this clonotype: This CDR3 is missing its conserved last phenylalanine or tryptophan, likely due to a read error. The rearrangement joins TRBV27 to TRBJ1-1; D is possibly TRBD1 (5 bases). V lost 2 bases, J lost 7 bases, and 11 bases lay in between. This CDR3 contains 13 residues. The germline V gene has CDR1 MNHEY and CDR2 SMNVEV (reference sequence). DNA of the CDR3: TGTGCCAGCAGTTTAACAGCAGGGTTTGAAGCTTTCGTT. It translates to CASSLTAGFEAFV.

The V gene is TRBV20-1, the J gene TRBJ1-3; D may be TRBD1 (5 bases). V lost 1 base and J 2 bases, leaving 6 bases between the germline ends. The germline V gene encodes CDR1 DFQATT and CDR2 SNEGSKA (reference sequence). This CDR3 has 13 amino acids. The CDR3 protein is CSARGGAGNTIYF. The CDR3 DNA reads TGCAGTGCTAGAGGAGGGGCTGGAAACACCATATATTTT.

About this clonotype: Being one base from a much bigger clone, this may be a read error. The CDR3 region is CASSYGSSDSTDTQYF. The CDR3 nucleotides read TGTGCCAGCAGTTACGGGTCTAGCGATAGCACAGATACGCAGTATTTT. The chain combines TRBV6-5 with TRBJ2-3; D possibly corresponds to TRBD2 (6 bases). V shed 2 bases and J shed 0 bases, with 12 bases lying between them. Germline assignment: CDR1 MNHEY and CDR2 SVGAGI. This CDR3 comprises 16 residues.

The table lists this clonotype with a few counts. J is TRBJ1-5 and V is TRBV30; D is unclear. Trimming stripped 7 bases from V and 0 bases from J, with 10 bases between. CDR1 is GTSNPN, CDR2 SVGIG, per germline (reference sequence). The CDR3 has 13 residues. In nucleotides, the CDR3 is TGTGCCTACTCAGACGCTAGCAATCAGCCCCAGCATTTT. The encoded protein is CAYSDASNQPQHF.